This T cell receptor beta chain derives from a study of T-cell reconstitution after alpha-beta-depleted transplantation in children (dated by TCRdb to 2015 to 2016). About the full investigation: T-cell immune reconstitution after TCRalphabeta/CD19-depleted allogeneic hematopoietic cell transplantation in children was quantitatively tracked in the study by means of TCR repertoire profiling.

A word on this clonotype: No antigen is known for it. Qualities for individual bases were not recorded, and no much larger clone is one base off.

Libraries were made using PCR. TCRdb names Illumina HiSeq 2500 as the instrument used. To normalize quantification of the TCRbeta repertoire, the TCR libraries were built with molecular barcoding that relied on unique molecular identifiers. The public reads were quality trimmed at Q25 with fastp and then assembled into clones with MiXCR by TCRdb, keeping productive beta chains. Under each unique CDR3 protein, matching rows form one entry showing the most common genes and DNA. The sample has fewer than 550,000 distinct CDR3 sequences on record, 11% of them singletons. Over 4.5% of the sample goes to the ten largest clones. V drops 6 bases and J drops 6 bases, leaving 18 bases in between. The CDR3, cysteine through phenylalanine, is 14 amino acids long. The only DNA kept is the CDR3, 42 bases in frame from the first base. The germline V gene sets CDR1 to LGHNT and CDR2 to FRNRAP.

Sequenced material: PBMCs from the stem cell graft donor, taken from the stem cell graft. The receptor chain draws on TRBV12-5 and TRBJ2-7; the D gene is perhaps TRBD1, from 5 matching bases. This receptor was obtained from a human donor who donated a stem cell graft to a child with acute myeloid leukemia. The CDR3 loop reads CASGEPDWGIEQYF. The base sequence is TGTGCTAGTGGAGAACCCGACTGGGGCATCGAGCAGTACTTC.